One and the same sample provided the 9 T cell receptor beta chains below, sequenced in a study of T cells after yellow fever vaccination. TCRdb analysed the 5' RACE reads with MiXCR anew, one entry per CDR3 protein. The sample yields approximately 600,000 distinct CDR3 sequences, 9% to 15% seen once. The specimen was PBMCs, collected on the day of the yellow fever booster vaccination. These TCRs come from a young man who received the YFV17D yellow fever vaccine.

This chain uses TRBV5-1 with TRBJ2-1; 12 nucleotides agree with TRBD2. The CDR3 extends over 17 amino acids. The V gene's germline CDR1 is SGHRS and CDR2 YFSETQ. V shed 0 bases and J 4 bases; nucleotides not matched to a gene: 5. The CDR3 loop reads CASSLDLGTSGYNEQFF. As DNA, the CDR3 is TGCGCCAGCAGCTTGGATCTCGGGACTAGCGGGTACAATGAGCAGTTCTTC. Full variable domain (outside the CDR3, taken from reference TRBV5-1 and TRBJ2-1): KAGVTQTPRYLIKTRGQQVTLSCSPISGHRSVSWYQQTPGQGLQFLFEYFSETQRNKGNFPGRFSGRQFSNSRSEMNVSTLELGDSALYLCASSLDLGTSGYNEQFFGPGTRLTVL.

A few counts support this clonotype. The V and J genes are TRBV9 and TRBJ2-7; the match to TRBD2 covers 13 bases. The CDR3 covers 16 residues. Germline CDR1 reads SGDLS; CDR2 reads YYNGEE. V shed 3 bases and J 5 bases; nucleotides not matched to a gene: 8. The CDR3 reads CASSGRLAGGLDEQYF. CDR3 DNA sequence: TGTGCCAGCAGCGGTCGACTAGCGGGAGGTCTGGACGAGCAGTACTTC. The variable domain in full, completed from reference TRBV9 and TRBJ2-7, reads DSGVTQTPKHLITATGQRVTLRCSPRSGDLSVYWYQQSLDQGLQFLIQYYNGEERAKGNILERFSAQQFPDLHSELNLSSLELGDSALYFCASSGRLAGGLDEQYFGPGTRLTVT.

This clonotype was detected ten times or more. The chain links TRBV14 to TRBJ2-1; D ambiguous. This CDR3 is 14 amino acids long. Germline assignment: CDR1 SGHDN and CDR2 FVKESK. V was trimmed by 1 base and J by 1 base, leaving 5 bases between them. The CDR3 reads CASSQVGSYNEQFF. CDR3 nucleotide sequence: TGTGCCAGCAGCCAAGTGGGGTCCTACAATGAGCAGTTCTTC.

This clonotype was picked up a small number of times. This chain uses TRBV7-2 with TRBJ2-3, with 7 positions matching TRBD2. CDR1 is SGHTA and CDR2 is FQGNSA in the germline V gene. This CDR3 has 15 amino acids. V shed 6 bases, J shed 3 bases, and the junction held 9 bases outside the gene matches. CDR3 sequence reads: CASSRSGAYTDTQYF. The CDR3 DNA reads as TGTGCCAGCAGTCGGAGCGGGGCCTATACAGATACGCAGTATTTT.

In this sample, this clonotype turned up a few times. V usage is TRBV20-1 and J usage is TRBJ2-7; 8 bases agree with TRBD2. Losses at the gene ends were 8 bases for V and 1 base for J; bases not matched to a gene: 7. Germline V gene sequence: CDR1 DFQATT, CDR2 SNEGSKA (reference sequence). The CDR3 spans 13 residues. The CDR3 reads CSPFAGGSYEQYF. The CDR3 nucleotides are TGCAGTCCCTTTGCGGGAGGATCCTACGAGCAGTACTTC.

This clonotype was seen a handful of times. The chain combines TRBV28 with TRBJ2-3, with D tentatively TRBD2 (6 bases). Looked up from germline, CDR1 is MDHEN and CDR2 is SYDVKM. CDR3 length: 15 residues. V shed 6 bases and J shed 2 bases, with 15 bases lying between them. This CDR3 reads CASSDGTFDTDTQYF. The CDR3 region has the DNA TGTGCCAGCAGCGATGGGACTTTCGACACAGATACGCAGTATTTT.

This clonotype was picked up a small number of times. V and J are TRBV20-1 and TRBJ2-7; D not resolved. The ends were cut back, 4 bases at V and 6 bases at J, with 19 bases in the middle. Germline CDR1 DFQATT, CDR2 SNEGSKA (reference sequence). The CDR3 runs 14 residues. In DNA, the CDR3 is TGCAGTGCTACGAGTGGTTCTCGATCTTCCGAGCAGTACTTC. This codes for CSATSGSRSSEQYF.

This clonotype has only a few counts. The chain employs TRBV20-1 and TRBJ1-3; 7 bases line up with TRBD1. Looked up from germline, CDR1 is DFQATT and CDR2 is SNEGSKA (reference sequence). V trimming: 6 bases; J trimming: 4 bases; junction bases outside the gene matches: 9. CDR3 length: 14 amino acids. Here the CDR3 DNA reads TGCAGTGCCGCGATATACAGGGGAGGAAACACCATATATTTT. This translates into CSAAIYRGGNTIYF.

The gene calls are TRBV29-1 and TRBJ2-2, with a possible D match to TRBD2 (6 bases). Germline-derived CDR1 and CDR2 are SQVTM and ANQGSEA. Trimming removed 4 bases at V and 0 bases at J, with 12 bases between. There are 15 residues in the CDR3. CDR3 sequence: CSVVPGASNTGELFF. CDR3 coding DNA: TGCAGCGTTGTGCCGGGAGCCTCGAACACCGGGGAGCTGTTTTTT.